This T cell receptor (beta chain) was retrieved from a study of response to subunit inactivated influenza vaccine. Via MiXCR, TCRdb re-called the RT-PCR reads, giving one row per CDR3 protein. In the table there are 500,000 to 600,000 distinct CDR3 sequences, about 10% of which are singletons. The CDR3 runs to 13 residues. The V and J ends lost 6 bases and 9 bases, in that order; junction bases with no gene match: 8. CDR1 DFQATT and CDR2 SNEGSKA come from the germline V gene (reference sequence). This clonotype was detected a few times. These data also featured in a second study, about T cells expressing NK-cell markers. That source adds: What made the TCR beta cDNA was 5'RACE template switching with UMIs. Repertoire data for TCR beta were derived from sorted T cells (CD3+CD56+NKG2C+, CD3+CD56+NKG2C- and CD3+CD56-NKG2C+). Seven of eight sequenced donors tested HCMV-seropositive; one tested seronegative.

The genes are TRBV20-1 and TRBJ2-1, with TRBD1 identical over 10 bases. This TCR came from a man aged 45-65 years who received an inactivated influenza vaccine. Material: PBMCs from blood, obtained on the day of vaccination. The chain's CDR3 is CSARDRGPFEQFF. For the CDR3, the DNA is TGCAGTGCGAGGGACAGGGGACCTTTTGAGCAGTTCTTC.